The following is a TCR beta chain sequence with its context. This sample is drawn from a study of graft-versus-host responses after intestinal transplantation. V lost 0 bases to trimming and J lost 3 bases, with 12 bases between them. The CDR3 has 15 residues. Looked up from germline, CDR1 is SGHDT and CDR2 is YYEEEE. TCRdb keeps only in-frame clones here, not all; method: immunoSEQ multiplex PCR. Of about 40,000 clones listed, about 90% are singletons. The source material was PBMCs, sampled around 330 days after intestinal transplant. The TCR sequence derives from a human patient who received an intestinal transplant, so some T cells may come from the graft donor. V is TRBV5-6 and J is TRBJ1-2, with D tentatively TRBD1 (6 bases). The chain's CDR3 is CASSLGTVFYYGYTF. CDR3 bases: TGTGCCAGCAGCTTGGGGACAGTGTTCTACTATGGCTACACCTTC.